This TCR beta chain was sequenced in a study of T cell repertoires in ileal Crohn's disease. General observations from the study: Endoscopic recurrence occurred in every patient whose clonality exceeded 26.8%.

Profiled with immunoSEQ multiplex PCR; TCRdb holds only in-frame clones, not every one. The sample lists some 6,600 clones, roughly four fifths occurring once. The time point was: inflamed ileum from the surgical specimen. About this clone itself: The antigen is unknown.

CDR1 is MNHEY and CDR2 is SMNVEV in the germline V gene (reference sequence). CDR3 length equals 16 residues. Germline trimming cut 0 bases from V and 8 bases from J; bases unmatched to any gene: 10. The source of this sequence is an adult with Crohn's disease. Sequenced: ileal tissue. The genes are TRBV27 and TRBJ2-3; TRBD2 matches at 8 bases. The chain's CDR3 is CASSLSGREARGTQYF. Written as DNA, the CDR3 is TGTGCCAGCAGTTTATCTGGGCGGGAGGCACGAGGTACGCAGTATTTT.